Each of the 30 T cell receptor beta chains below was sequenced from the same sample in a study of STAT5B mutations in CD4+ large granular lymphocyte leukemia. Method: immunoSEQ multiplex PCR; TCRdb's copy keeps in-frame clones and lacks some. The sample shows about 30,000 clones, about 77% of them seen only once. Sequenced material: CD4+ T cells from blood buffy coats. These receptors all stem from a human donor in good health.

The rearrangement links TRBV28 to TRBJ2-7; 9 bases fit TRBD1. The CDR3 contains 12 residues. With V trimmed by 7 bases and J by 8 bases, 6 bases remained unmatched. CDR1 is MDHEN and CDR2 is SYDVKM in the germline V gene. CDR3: CASTSDRGQQYF. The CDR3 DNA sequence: TGTGCCAGCACCTCGGACAGGGGCCAGCAGTACTTC.

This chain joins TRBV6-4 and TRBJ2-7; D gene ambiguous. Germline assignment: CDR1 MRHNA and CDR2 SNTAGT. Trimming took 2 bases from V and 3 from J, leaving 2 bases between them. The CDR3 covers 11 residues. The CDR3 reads CASSDGYEQYF. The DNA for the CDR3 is TGTGCCAGCAGTGACGGCTACGAGCAGTACTTC.

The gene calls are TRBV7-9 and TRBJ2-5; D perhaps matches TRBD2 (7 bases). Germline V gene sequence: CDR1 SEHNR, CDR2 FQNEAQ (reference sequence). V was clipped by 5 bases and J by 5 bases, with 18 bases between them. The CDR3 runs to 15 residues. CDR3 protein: CASSQGSGAKETQYF. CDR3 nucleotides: TGTGCCAGCAGCCAGGGGAGCGGGGCTAAGGAGACCCAGTACTTC.

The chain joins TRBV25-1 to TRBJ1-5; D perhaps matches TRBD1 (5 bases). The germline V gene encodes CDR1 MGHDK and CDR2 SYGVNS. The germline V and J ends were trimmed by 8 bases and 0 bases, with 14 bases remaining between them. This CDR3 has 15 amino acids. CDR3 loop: CASSEGRDSNQPQHF. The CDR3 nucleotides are TGTGCCAGCTCCGAAGGCAGGGATAGCAATCAGCCCCAGCATTTT.

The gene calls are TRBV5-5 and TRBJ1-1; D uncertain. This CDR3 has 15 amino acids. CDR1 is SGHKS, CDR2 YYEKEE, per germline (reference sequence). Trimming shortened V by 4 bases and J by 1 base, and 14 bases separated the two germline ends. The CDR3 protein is CASSLLEVGNTEAFF. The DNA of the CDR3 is TGTGCCAGCAGCCTATTGGAGGTGGGGAACACTGAAGCTTTCTTT.

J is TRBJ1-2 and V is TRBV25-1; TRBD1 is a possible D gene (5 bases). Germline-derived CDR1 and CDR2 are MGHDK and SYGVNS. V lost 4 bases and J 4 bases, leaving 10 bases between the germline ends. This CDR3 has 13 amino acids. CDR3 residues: CASSVGHGYGYTF. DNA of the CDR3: TGTGCCAGCAGTGTCGGACATGGCTATGGCTACACCTTC.

In DNA form, the CDR3 reads TGTGCCAGCAGCCTGGGGACTAGCACAGATACGCAGTATTTT. Its protein is CASSLGTSTDTQYF. The chain combines TRBV7-2 with TRBJ2-3; possibly TRBD2 for D (6 bases). The CDR3 is made up of 14 amino acids. Germline assignment: CDR1 SGHTA and CDR2 FQGNSA. V lost 5 bases and J lost 0, with 9 bases in between. The entire variable domain, with the rest obtained from reference TRBV7-2 and TRBJ2-3, is as follows: GAGVSQSPSNKVTEKGKDVELRCDPISGHTALYWYRQSLGQGLEFLIYFQGNSAPDKSGLPSDRFSAERTGGSVSTLTIQRTQQEDSAVYLCASSLGTSTDTQYFGPGTRLTVL.

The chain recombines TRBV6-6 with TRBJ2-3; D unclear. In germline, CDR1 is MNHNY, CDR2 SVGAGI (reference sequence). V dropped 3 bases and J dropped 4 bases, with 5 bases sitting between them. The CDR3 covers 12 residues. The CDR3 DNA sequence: TGTGCCAGCAGTTATAGGGCAGATACGCAGTATTTT. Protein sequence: CASSYRADTQYF.

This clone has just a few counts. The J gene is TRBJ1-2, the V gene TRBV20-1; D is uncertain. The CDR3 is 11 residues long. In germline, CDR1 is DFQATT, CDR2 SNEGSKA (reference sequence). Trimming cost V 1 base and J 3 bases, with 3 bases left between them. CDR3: CSARVDYGYTF. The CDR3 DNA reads TGCAGTGCTAGAGTGGACTATGGCTACACCTTC.

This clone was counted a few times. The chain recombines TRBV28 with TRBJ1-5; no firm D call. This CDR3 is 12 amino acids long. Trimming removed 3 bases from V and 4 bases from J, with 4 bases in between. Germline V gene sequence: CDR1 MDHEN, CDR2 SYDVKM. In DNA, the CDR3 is TGTGCCAGCAGTTTTAATAATCAGCCCCAGCATTTT. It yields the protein CASSFNNQPQHF. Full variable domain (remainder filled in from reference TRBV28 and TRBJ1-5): DVKVTQSSRYLVKRTGEKVFLECVQDMDHENMFWYRQDPGLGLRLIYFSYDVKMKEKGDIPEGYSVSREKKERFSLILESASTNQTSMYLCASSFNNQPQHFGDGTRLSIL.

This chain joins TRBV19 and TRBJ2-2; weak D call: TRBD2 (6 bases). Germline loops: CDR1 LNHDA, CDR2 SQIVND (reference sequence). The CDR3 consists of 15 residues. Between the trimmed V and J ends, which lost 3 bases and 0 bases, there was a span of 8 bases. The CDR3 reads CASSIGTSNTGELFF. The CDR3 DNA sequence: TGTGCCAGTAGTATTGGGACTTCGAACACCGGGGAGCTGTTTTTT. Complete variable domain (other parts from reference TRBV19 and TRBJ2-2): DGGITQSPKYLFRKEGQNVTLSCEQNLNHDAMYWYRQDPGQGLRLIYYSQIVNDFQKGDIAEGYSVSREKKESFPLTVTSAQKNPTAFYLCASSIGTSNTGELFFGEGSRLTVL.

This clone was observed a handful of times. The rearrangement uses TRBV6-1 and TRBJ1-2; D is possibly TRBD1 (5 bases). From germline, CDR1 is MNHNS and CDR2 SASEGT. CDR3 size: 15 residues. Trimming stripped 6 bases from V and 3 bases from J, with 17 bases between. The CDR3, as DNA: TGTGCCAGCAGCCCTTGGCCAGGGAGCGACTATGGCTACACCTTC. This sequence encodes CASSPWPGSDYGYTF.

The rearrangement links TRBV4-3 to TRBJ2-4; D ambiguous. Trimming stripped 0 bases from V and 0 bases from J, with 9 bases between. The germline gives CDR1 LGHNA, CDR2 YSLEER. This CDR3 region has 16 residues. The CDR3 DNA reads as TGCGCCAGCAGCCAAGATATAGGGCTAGCCAAAAACATTCAGTACTTC. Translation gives CASSQDIGLAKNIQYF.

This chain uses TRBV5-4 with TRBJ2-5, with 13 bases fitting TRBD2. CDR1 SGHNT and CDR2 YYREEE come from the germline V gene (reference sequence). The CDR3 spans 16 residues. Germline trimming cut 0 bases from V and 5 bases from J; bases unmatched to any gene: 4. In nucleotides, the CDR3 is TGTGCCAGCAGCTTGGTACTAGCGGGGGGGGTGGAGACCCAGTACTTC. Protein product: CASSLVLAGGVETQYF.

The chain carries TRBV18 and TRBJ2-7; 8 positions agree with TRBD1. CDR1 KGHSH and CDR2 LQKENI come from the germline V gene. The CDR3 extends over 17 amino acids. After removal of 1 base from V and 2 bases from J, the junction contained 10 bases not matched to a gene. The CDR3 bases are TGTGCCAGCTCACCACTCCCTCCCCAGGGGGCTACCTACGAGCAGTACTTC. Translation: CASSPLPPQGATYEQYF.

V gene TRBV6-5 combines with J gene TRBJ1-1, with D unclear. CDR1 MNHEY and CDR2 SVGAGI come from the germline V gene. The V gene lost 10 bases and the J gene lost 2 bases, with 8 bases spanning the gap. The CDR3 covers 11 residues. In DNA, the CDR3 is TGTGCCACCGGACTTAACACTGAAGCTTTCTTT. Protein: CATGLNTEAFF.

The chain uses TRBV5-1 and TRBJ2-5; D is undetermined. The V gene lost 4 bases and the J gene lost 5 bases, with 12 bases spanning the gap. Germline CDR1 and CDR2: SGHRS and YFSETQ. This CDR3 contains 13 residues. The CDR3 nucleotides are TGCGCCAGCAGCCAAGGACCCGTTGAGACCCAGTACTTC. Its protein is CASSQGPVETQYF.

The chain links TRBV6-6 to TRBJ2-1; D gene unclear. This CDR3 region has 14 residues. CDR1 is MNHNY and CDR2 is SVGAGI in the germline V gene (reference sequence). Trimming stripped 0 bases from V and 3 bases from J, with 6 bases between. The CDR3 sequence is CASSYSMDYNEQFF. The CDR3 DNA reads TGTGCCAGCAGTTACTCGATGGACTACAATGAGCAGTTCTTC.

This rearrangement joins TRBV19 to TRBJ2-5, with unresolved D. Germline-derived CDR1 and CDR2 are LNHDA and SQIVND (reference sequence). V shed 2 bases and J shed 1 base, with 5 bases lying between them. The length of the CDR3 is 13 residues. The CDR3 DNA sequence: TGTGCCAGTAGTATACCGGGCCAAGAGACCCAGTACTTC. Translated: CASSIPGQETQYF.

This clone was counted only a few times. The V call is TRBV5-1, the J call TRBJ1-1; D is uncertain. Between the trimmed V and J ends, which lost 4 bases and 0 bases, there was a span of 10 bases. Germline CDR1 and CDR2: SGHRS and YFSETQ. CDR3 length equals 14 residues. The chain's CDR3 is CASSPGFMNTEAFF. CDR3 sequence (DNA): TGCGCCAGCAGCCCAGGATTCATGAACACTGAAGCTTTCTTT.

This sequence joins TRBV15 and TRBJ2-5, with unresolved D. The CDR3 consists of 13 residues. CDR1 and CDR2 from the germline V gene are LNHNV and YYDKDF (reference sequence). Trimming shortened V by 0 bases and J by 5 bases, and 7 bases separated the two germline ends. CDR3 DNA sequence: TGTGCCACCAGCAGAGATACGGTCGAGACCCAGTACTTC. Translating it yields CATSRDTVETQYF.

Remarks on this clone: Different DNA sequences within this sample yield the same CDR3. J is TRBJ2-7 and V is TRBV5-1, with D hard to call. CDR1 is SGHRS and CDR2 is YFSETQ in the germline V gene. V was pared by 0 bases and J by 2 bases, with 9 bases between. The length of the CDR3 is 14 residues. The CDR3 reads CASSLVVSPYEQYF. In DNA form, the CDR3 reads TGCGCCAGCAGCTTGGTTGTCTCCCCCTACGAGCAGTACTTC. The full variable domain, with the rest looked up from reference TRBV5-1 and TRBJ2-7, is KAGVTQTPRYLIKTRGQQVTLSCSPISGHRSVSWYQQTPGQGLQFLFEYFSETQRNKGNFPGRFSGRQFSNSRSEMNVSTLELGDSALYLCASSLVVSPYEQYFGPGTRLTVT.

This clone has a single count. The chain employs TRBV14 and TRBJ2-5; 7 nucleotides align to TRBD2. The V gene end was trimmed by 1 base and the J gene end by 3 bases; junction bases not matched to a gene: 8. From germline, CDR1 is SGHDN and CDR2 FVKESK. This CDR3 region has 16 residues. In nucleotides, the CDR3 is TGTGCCAGCAGCCAAGCTGGGAGGGGCGCTGAAGAGACCCAGTACTTC. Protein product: CASSQAGRGAEETQYF. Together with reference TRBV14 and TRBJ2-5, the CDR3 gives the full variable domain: EAGVTQFPSHSVIEKGQTVTLRCDPISGHDNLYWYRRVMGKEIKFLLHFVKESKQDESGMPNNRFLAERTGGTYSTLKVQPAELEDSGVYFCASSQAGRGAEETQYFGPGTRLLVL.

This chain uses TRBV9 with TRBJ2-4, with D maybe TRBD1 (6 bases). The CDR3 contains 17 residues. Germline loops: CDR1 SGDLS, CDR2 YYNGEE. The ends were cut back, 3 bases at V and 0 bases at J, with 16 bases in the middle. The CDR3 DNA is TGTGCCAGCAGCGGACGGACAGCGAGCATAGCCAAAAACATTCAGTACTTC. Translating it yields CASSGRTASIAKNIQYF.

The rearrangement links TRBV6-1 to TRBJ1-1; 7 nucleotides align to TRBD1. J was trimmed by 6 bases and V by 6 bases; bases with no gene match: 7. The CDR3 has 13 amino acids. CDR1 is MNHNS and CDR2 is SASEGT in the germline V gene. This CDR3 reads CASRRDSGPEAFF. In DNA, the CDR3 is TGTGCCAGCAGACGGGACAGTGGGCCTGAAGCTTTCTTT.

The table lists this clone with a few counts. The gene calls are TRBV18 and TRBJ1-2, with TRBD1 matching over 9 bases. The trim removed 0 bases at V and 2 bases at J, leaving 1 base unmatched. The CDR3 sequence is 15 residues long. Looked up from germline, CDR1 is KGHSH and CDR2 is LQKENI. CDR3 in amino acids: CASSPPTGGNYGYTF. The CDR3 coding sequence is TGTGCCAGCTCACCACCGACAGGGGGAAACTATGGCTACACCTTC.

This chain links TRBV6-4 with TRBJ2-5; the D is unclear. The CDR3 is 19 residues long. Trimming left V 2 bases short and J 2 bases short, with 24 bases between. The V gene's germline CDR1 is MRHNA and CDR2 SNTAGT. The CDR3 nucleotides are TGTGCCAGCAGTGACCCCCATCCATGCGACTTGGCGGAGCAAGAGACCCAGTACTTC. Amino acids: CASSDPHPCDLAEQETQYF.

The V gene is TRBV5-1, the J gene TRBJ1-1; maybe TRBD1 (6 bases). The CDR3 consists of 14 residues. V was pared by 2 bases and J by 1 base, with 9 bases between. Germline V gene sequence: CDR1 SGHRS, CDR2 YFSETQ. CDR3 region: CASSLSQGNTEAFF. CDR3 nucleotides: TGCGCCAGCAGCTTATCACAGGGGAACACTGAAGCTTTCTTT.

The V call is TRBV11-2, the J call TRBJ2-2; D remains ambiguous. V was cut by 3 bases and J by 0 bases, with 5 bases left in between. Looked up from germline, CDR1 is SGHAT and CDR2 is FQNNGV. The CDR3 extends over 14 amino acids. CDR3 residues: CASSFPANTGELFF. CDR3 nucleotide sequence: TGTGCCAGCAGCTTTCCCGCGAACACCGGGGAGCTGTTTTTT.

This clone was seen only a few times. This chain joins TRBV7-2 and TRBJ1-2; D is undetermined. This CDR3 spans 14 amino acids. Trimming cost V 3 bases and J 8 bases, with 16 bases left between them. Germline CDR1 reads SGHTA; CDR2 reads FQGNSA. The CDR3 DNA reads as TGTGCCAGCAGCTTTCCGTCGGGTATGGAGGGCTACACCTTC. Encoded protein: CASSFPSGMEGYTF. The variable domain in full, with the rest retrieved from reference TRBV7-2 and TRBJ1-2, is GAGVSQSPSNKVTEKGKDVELRCDPISGHTALYWYRQSLGQGLEFLIYFQGNSAPDKSGLPSDRFSAERTGGSVSTLTIQRTQQEDSAVYLCASSFPSGMEGYTFGSGTRLTVV.